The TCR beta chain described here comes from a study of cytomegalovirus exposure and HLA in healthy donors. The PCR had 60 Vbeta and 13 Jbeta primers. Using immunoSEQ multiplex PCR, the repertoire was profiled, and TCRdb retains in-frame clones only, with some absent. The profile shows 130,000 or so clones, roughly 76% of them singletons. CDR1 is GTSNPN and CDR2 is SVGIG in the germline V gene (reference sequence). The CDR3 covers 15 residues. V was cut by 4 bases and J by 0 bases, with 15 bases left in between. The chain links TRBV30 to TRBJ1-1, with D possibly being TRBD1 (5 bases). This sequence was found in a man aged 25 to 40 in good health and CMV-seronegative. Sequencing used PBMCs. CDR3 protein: CAWNSLGLMNTEAFF. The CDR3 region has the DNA TGTGCCTGGAACTCATTGGGGCTCATGAACACTGAAGCTTTCTTT.